The entry below describes one T cell receptor beta chain. These data originate in a study of blood T cell repertoires in COVID-19. With V trimmed by 3 bases and J by 5 bases, 11 bases remained unmatched. The CDR3 totals 16 residues. The germline V gene has CDR1 SGHNT and CDR2 YYREEE (reference sequence). TCRdb's copy holds only in-frame clones and misses some; the assay was immunoSEQ multiplex PCR. Altogether 150,000 to 200,000 clones are present, around 75% being singletons, with the ten largest covering approximately 5.9%. Sequencing was carried out using peripheral blood. This TCR derives from a woman aged 40-49 years with COVID-19, enrolled during active disease. The chain links TRBV5-4 to TRBJ2-3; 8 positions match TRBD1. CDR3 bases: TGTGCCAGCAGCTCAGGGGGCTCCACAACACGAGATACGCAGTATTTT. This gives the protein CASSSGGSTTRDTQYF.